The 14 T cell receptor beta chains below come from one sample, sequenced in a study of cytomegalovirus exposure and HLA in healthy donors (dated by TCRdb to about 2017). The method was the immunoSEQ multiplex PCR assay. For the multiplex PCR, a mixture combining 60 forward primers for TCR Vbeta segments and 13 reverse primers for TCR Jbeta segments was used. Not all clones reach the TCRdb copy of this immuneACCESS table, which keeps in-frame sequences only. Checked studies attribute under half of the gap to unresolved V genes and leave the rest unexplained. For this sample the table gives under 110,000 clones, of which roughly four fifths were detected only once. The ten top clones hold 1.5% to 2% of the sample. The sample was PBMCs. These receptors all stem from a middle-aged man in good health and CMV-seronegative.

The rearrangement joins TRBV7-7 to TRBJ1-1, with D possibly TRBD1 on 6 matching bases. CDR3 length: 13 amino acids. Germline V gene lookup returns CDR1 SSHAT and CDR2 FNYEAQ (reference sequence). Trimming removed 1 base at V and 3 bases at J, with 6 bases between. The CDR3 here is CASSLGTDTEAFF. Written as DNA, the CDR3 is TGTGCCAGCAGCTTAGGGACAGACACTGAAGCTTTCTTT.

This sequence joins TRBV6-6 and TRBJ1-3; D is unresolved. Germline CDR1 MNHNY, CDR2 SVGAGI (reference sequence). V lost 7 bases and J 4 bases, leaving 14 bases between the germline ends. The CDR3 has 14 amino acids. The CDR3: CASILSRLGNTIYF. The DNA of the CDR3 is TGTGCCAGCATTCTGTCGAGATTGGGAAACACCATATATTTT.

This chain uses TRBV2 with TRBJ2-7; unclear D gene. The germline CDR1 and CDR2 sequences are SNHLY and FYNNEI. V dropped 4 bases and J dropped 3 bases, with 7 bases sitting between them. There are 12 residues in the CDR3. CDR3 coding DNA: TGTGCCAGCAGTGTTGCAGGCTACGAGCAGTACGTC. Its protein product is CASSVAGYEQYV.

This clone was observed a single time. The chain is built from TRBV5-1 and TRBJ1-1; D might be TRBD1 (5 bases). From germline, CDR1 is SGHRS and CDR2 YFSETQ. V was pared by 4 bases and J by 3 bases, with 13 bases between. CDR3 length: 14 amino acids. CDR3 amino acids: CASSTIGGDTEAFF. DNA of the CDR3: TGCGCCAGCAGCACAATTGGGGGGGACACTGAAGCTTTCTTT.

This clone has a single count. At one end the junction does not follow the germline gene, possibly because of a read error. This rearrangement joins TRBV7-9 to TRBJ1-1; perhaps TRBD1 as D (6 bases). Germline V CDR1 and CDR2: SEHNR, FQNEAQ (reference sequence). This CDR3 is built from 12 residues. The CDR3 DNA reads TGTTCCAGCAGCCGGACAGACACTGAAGCTTTCTTT. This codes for CSSSRTDTEAFF.

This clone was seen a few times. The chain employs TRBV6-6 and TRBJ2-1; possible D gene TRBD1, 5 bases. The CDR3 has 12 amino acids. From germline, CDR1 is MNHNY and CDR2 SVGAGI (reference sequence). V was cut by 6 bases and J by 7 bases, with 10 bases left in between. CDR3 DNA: TGTGCCAGCAGCCGACAGTGGAATGAGCAGTTCTTC. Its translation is CASSRQWNEQFF.

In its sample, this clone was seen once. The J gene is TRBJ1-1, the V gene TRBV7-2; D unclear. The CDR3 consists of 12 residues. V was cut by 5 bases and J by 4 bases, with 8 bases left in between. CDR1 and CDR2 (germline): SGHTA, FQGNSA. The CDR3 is CASSPQATEAFF. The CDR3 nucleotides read TGTGCCAGCAGCCCTCAGGCCACTGAAGCTTTCTTT.

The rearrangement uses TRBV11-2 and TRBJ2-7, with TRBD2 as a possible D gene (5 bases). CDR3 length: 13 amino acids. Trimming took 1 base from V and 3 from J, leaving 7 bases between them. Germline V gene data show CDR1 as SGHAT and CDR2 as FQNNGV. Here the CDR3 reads CASSLGRDYEQYF. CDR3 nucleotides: TGTGCCAGCAGCTTAGGACGGGACTACGAGCAGTACTTC.

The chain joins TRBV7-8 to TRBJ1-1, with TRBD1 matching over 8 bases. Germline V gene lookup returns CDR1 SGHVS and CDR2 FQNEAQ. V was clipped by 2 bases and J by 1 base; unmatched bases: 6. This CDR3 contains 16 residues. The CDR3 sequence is CASSLYRGMENTEAFF. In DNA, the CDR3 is TGTGCCAGCAGCTTATACAGGGGGATGGAGAACACTGAAGCTTTCTTT.

The chain's CDR3 is CASSEAQGPNTEAFF. DNA for the CDR3: TGTGCCAGCAGTGAAGCGCAGGGCCCGAACACTGAAGCTTTCTTT. The rearrangement links TRBV2 to TRBJ1-1; weak D call: TRBD1 (5 bases). V gave up 0 bases and J gave up 1 base, with 9 bases separating them. Germline CDR1 and CDR2: SNHLY and FYNNEI. The CDR3 length is 15 residues.

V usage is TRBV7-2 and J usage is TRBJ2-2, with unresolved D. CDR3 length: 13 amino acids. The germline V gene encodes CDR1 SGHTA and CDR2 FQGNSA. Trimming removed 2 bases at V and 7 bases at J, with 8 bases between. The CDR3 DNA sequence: TGTGCCAGCAGCTTAAACGCCGGCGGGGAGCTGTTTTTT. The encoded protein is CASSLNAGGELFF.

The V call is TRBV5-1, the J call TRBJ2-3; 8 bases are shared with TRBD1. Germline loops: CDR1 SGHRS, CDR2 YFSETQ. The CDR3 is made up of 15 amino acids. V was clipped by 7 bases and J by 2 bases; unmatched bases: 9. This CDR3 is CASFQQGDVTDTQYF. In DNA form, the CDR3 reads TGCGCCAGCTTCCAACAGGGGGATGTCACAGATACGCAGTATTTT. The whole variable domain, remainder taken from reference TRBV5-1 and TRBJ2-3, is KAGVTQTPRYLIKTRGQQVTLSCSPISGHRSVSWYQQTPGQGLQFLFEYFSETQRNKGNFPGRFSGRQFSNSRSEMNVSTLELGDSALYLCASFQQGDVTDTQYFGPGTRLTVL.

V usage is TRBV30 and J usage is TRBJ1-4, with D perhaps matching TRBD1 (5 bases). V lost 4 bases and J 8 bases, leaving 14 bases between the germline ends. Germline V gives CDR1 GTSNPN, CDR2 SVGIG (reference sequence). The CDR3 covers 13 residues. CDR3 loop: CAWTHTGGEKLFF. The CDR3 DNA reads TGTGCCTGGACCCATACCGGGGGGGAAAAACTGTTTTTT.

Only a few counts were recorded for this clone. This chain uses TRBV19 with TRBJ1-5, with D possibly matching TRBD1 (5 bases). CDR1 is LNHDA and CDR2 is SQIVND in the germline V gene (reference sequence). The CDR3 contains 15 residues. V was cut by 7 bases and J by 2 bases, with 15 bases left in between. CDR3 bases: TGTGCCAGTACTGCCTCGGGGGGAGGCAATCAGCCCCAGCATTTT. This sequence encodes CASTASGGGNQPQHF.